This is a list of T cell receptor beta chains from one sample in a study of OX40 agonist ivuxolimab in advanced cancers. Measured with immunoSEQ multiplex PCR; TCRdb has only the in-frame clones, and not every one. Among 55,000 to 70,000 clones, 75% to 90% were seen once, and the ten largest hold roughly 2%. Source: CD4+ or CD8+ T cells sorted from blood, taken in a trial of the OX40 agonist ivuxolimab. The source is an adult with an advanced solid tumor such as melanoma, head and neck, liver or kidney cancer. The CDR3 runs from the conserved cysteine through the conserved F or W. The D gene is left open where the match is weak. For some rows the clone size is stated as once, few or many, or as a class when expanded; others skip it.

clone_size d_call j_call v_call cdr3_nt cdr3_aa
NA TRBD2 TRBJ2-3 TRBV5-1 TGCGCCAGCAGCTTGGTGAAACGGGGGGGCTTAACAGATACGCAGTATTTT CASSLVKRGGLTDTQYF
NA NA TRBJ2-1 TRBV28 TGTGCCACAGGGGTCCTTAGCTCCTACAATGAGCAGTTCTTC CATGVLSSYNEQFF
once TRBD1 TRBJ2-7 TRBV7-2 TGTGCCAGCAGACAGGGGGGACGCGAGCAGTACTTC CASRQGGREQYF
once TRBD1 TRBJ2-2 TRBV6-1 TGTGCCAGCAGGGACAGGGGATTTAACACCGGGGAGCTGTTTTTT CASRDRGFNTGELFF
NA NA TRBJ2-7 TRBV29-1 TGCAGCGTTGTGATTGTGAGCTCCTACGAGCAGTACTTC CSVVIVSSYEQYF
NA NA TRBJ1-1 TRBV7-2 TGTGCCAGCAGCCCGGGACCGCAGAACACTGAAGCTTTCTTT CASSPGPQNTEAFF
NA TRBD2 TRBJ2-1 TRBV5-1 TGCGCCAGCAGCTTGGTTCTAGCGGGAGGGGGTGAGCAGTTCTTC CASSLVLAGGGEQFF
NA NA TRBJ1-6 TRBV6-1 TGTGCCAGCAGTCCGGCAGGGGTATCTAATTCACCCCTCCACTTT CASSPAGVSNSPLHF
NA TRBD1 TRBJ1-1 TRBV18 TGTGCCAGCTCACAAGAGACAGGGGGGAATACTGAAGCTTTCTTT CASSQETGGNTEAFF
NA TRBD2 TRBJ2-5 TRBV2 TGTGCCAGCAGCTCACGACTAGCGGGGGAAGAGACCCAGTACTTC CASSSRLAGEETQYF
once NA TRBJ2-7 TRBV4-1 TGCGCCAGCAGCCCCCCGGCAGGGTTGTACGAGCAGTACTTC CASSPPAGLYEQYF
NA NA TRBJ2-5 TRBV5-1 TGCGCCAGCAGCTTGGACAGTGGGCGAATCGAGACCCAGTACTTC CASSLDSGRIETQYF
NA NA TRBJ2-7 TRBV2 TGTGCCAGCAGCCCCAGGGGGGAATCCTCCTACGAGCAGTACTTC CASSPRGESSYEQYF
NA TRBD2 TRBJ2-3 TRBV5-1 TGCGCCAGCAGCTTGAGCGCGGGGGGGTTGACAGATACGCAGTATTTT CASSLSAGGLTDTQYF
NA NA TRBJ1-2 TRBV4-2 TGTGCCAGCAGCCAAGCCCCTAGACTAGGGGTAGATGGCTACACCTTC CASSQAPRLGVDGYTF
NA TRBD1 TRBJ2-3 TRBV5-1 TGCGCCAGCAGCTTGATACGGACAGGGGAGGGAGATACGCAGTATTTT CASSLIRTGEGDTQYF
NA TRBD1 TRBJ2-3 TRBV4-1 TGCGCCAGCAGCCAAGATCGGGACAGGGCTAGCACAGATACGCAGTATTTT CASSQDRDRASTDTQYF
NA NA TRBJ1-2 TRBV7-6 TGTGCCAGCAGCTTAGGAGGAAGATATGGCTACACCTTC CASSLGGRYGYTF
NA NA TRBJ2-5 TRBV7-3 TGTGCCAGCAGCTTAGCAGCGCTCCAAGAGACCCAGTACTTC CASSLAALQETQYF
NA NA TRBJ2-1 TRBV19 TGTGCCAGTAGGGCGGGGGCAGGAAGAAATGAGCAGTTCTTC CASRAGAGRNEQFF
NA NA TRBJ2-3 TRBV10-1 TGCGCCAGCAGTGACGGACTCTCAGATACGCAGTATTTT CASSDGLSDTQYF
NA NA TRBJ2-7 TRBV7-6 TGTGCCAGCAGCTTAGCGCCCAGGGTCCACGAGCAGTACTTC CASSLAPRVHEQYF
NA NA TRBJ1-6 TRBV9 TGTGCCAGCAGCGTAGATGTTACCCGTTCACCCCTCCACTTT CASSVDVTRSPLHF
NA TRBD2 TRBJ2-3 TRBV7-2 TGTGCCAGCAGCCAGACTAGCGGGAGCACAGATACGCAGTATTTT CASSQTSGSTDTQYF
NA NA TRBJ2-1 TRBV14 TGTGCCAGCAGCCAAGCAAACGCCCGGCCGAATGAGCAGTTCTTC CASSQANARPNEQFF
NA NA TRBJ2-4 TRBV5-4 TGTGCCAGCAGCTTGGCCGTGGGAGGGGGCAAAAACATTCAGTACTTC CASSLAVGGGKNIQYF
NA NA TRBJ1-4 TRBV5-1 TGCGCCAGCAGCTCGGGGTCGTTTGCAACTAATGAAAAACTGTTTTTT CASSSGSFATNEKLFF
NA NA TRBJ2-5 TRBV9 TGTGCCAGCAATAAGGAGGGCGGCACGGAGACCCAGTACTTC CASNKEGGTETQYF
NA NA TRBJ2-1 TRBV18 TGTGCCAGCTCACCACCGTCGGGGGCGCGGGGCAATGAGCAGTTCTTC CASSPPSGARGNEQFF
NA TRBD1 TRBJ2-5 TRBV27 TGTGCCAGCAGAAGACAGGGGTCAGAGACCCAGTACTTC CASRRQGSETQYF
NA NA TRBJ1-4 TRBV5-1 TGCGCCAGCAGCTTATCAGGGACAACTAATGAAAAACTGTTTTTT CASSLSGTTNEKLFF
NA NA TRBJ1-4 TRBV28 TGTGCCAGCAGTCCCGGGTCAGAGGCTGAAAAACTGTTTTTT CASSPGSEAEKLFF
NA NA TRBJ1-1 TRBV14 TGTGCCAGCAGCCGAGTTAGGGGCAGCACTGAAGCTTTCTTT CASSRVRGSTEAFF
NA TRBD2 TRBJ2-3 TRBV28 TGTGCCAGCAGTACCGCTAGCGGGGGAACCACAGATACGCAGTATTTT CASSTASGGTTDTQYF
NA NA TRBJ1-1 TRBV5-1 TGCGCCAGCGCGGAGGGTATGAACACTGAAGCTTTCTTT CASAEGMNTEAFF
NA NA TRBJ2-1 TRBV7-9 TGTGCCCTACGGAGGGGGCCCTACAATGAGCAGTTCTTC CALRRGPYNEQFF
NA NA TRBJ1-4 TRBV7-2 TGTGCCAGCAGCTCAGGCGTTGAGAGTGAAAAACTGTTTTTT CASSSGVESEKLFF
NA TRBD2 TRBJ2-5 TRBV11-1 TGTGCCAGCAGCTTTGGGATCAGCGGGGAAGAGACCCAGTACTTC CASSFGISGEETQYF
NA NA TRBJ1-4 TRBV13 TGTGCCAGCAGCCGCCGGGACTCACTTAATGAAAAACTGTTTTTT CASSRRDSLNEKLFF
NA NA TRBJ1-5 TRBV7-2 TGTGCCAGCAGCTTTCGGCAGGGTGGTCAGCCCCAGCATTTT CASSFRQGGQPQHF
few TRBD2 TRBJ2-7 TRBV7-3 TGTGCCAGCAGCGTAGCGGGAGGCGAGCAGTACTTC CASSVAGGEQYF
NA NA TRBJ2-7 TRBV11-3 TGTGCCAGCAGCTTAGGACCGCTCTACGAGCAGTACTTC CASSLGPLYEQYF
NA TRBD1 TRBJ2-7 TRBV11-2 TGTGCCAGCAGCTTAGCGGGACAGGGTCTCGAGCAGTACTTC CASSLAGQGLEQYF
NA TRBD2 TRBJ2-3 TRBV5-1 TGCGCCAGCAGCTTGGGCGGGACTAGCGGGGGGGCCCAAGATACGCAGTATTTT CASSLGGTSGGAQDTQYF
few TRBD1 TRBJ2-3 TRBV2 TGTGCCAGCAGGCCCAGACAGGGGACAGATACGCAGTATTTT CASRPRQGTDTQYF
NA NA TRBJ2-2 TRBV19 TGTGCCAGTAGTACCCTGACAGGGCGGGGAACCGGGGAGCTGTTTTTT CASSTLTGRGTGELFF
NA NA TRBJ2-5 TRBV2 TGTGCCAGCCAGGGGGAGACCCAGTACTTC CASQGETQYF
NA NA TRBJ1-1 TRBV2 TGTGCCGGCAAAGCGGGCCCGAACACTGAAGCTTTCTTT CAGKAGPNTEAFF
NA TRBD2 TRBJ2-1 TRBV5-4 TGTGCCAGCAGCTGGGGACTAGCGGGACGCGAGCAGTTCTTC CASSWGLAGREQFF
NA NA TRBJ2-5 TRBV25-1 TGTGCCAGCAGTGACAACAGGGCGGAGACCCAGTACTTC CASSDNRAETQYF
NA NA TRBJ1-1 TRBV10-1 TGCGCCAGCAGTGAGTCAGGGGCAAACACTGAAGCTTTCTTT CASSESGANTEAFF
NA NA TRBJ1-2 TRBV2 TGTGCCAGCAGTGGTCACGGGGTTAACTATGGCTACACCTTC CASSGHGVNYGYTF
NA NA TRBJ1-2 TRBV5-1 TGCGCCAGCAGCTGGTCCTCCAGGGGATATGGCTACACCTTC CASSWSSRGYGYTF